Listed below are T cell receptor beta chains from one sample, sequenced in a study of T cell changes during pregnancy in multiple sclerosis. Profiled with immunoSEQ multiplex PCR; TCRdb holds only in-frame clones, not every one. This sample has approximately 35,000 clones, with more than 90% found just once. This sample comprised CD4+ T cells from peripheral blood mononuclear cells, obtained in the second trimester of pregnancy. These receptors all come from a female donor in good health, enrolled as a control in a pregnancy study. Each CDR3 is given with its conserved first and last residue. Each record gives: clone size, V gene, CDR3 length, D gene, J gene, CDR3 protein, CDR3 DNA. A D gene is named only where the DNA matches it firmly. Clone sizes are given selectively: once, few, many, or a class where the clone is expanded.

NA	TRBV19	16	TRBD1	TRBJ2-7	CASSKPRGTGSYEQYF	TGTGCCAGTAGTAAACCTCGGGGGACAGGGTCCTACGAGCAGTACTTC
NA	TRBV6-5	13	NA	TRBJ2-3	CASSQISGDTQYF	TGTGCCAGCAGCCAGATTAGCGGAGATACGCAGTATTTT
NA	TRBV14	16	TRBD1	TRBJ2-3	CASSPFGQGRTDTQYF	TGTGCCAGCAGCCCTTTCGGACAGGGGAGAACAGATACGCAGTATTTT
NA	TRBV7-9	15	TRBD2	TRBJ2-7	CASSLVSGKLYEQYF	TGTGCCAGCAGCTTAGTTAGCGGGAAACTCTACGAGCAGTACTTC
NA	TRBV29-1	13	TRBD1	TRBJ1-5	CSVAGQGMQPQHF	TGCAGCGTAGCGGGACAGGGGATGCAGCCCCAGCATTTT
NA	TRBV6-8	11	NA	TRBJ2-2	CAKKGAGELFF	TGTGCAAAAAAGGGGGCCGGGGAGCTGTTTTTT
NA	TRBV11-2	19	NA	TRBJ2-7	CASSLVGSWDTGWLYEQYF	TGTGCCAGCAGCTTAGTAGGGAGTTGGGACACCGGCTGGCTATACGAGCAGTACTTC
NA	TRBV10-2	16	TRBD1	TRBJ1-6	CASSRTGGFGDSPLHF	TGCGCCAGCAGCCGGACAGGGGGCTTTGGTGATTCACCCCTCCACTTT
NA	TRBV9	16	TRBD2	TRBJ2-5	CASSAAGLAGGETQYF	TGTGCCAGCAGCGCGGCGGGTCTAGCGGGAGGAGAGACCCAGTACTTC
once	TRBV12-5	12	TRBD1	TRBJ1-2	CASGPGGGGYTF	TGTGCTAGTGGTCCAGGGGGCGGGGGCTACACCTTC
NA	TRBV9	15	TRBD2	TRBJ2-5	CASSAGGVYQETQYF	TGTGCCAGCAGCGCCGGGGGGGTCTACCAAGAGACCCAGTACTTC
NA	TRBV7-9	18	NA	TRBJ2-3	CASSSASTSNHLTDTQYF	TGTGCCAGCAGCTCCGCTTCCACTAGCAACCACCTCACAGATACGCAGTATTTT
NA	TRBV12-5	15	TRBD1	TRBJ1-2	CASGLVTGGSNGYTF	TGTGCTAGTGGTTTGGTAACAGGGGGATCGAATGGCTACACCTTC
NA	TRBV5-6	18	NA	TRBJ1-1	CASSLGPFVTDMNTEAFF	TGTGCCAGCAGCTTGGGACCCTTTGTGACAGACATGAACACTGAAGCTTTCTTT
NA	TRBV5-1	17	TRBD2	TRBJ2-1	CASSGLAGENSYNEQFF	TGCGCCAGCAGCGGACTAGCGGGAGAAAACTCCTACAATGAGCAGTTCTTC
NA	TRBV5-4	14	NA	TRBJ1-6	CASSPGVGNSPLHF	TGTGCCAGCAGCCCAGGGGTGGGGAATTCACCCCTCCACTTT
NA	TRBV27	15	TRBD1	TRBJ2-2	CASSYRGFYTGELFF	TGTGCCAGCAGTTACAGGGGGTTTTACACCGGGGAGCTGTTTTTT
NA	TRBV5-1	14	TRBD2	TRBJ2-1	CASTLAGGDNEQFF	TGCGCCAGCACTCTAGCGGGGGGGGACAATGAGCAGTTCTTC
NA	TRBV18	18	TRBD2	TRBJ2-1	CASSPQDLGLAGAGEQFF	TGTGCCAGCTCACCGCAGGACCTAGGTCTAGCGGGAGCGGGTGAGCAGTTCTTC
NA	TRBV19	16	TRBD1	TRBJ1-1	CASSIDPDRGWTEAFF	TGTGCCAGTAGTATAGATCCGGACAGGGGGTGGACTGAAGCTTTCTTT
NA	TRBV5-5	15	NA	TRBJ2-7	CASSFDRGVVYEQYF	TGTGCCAGCAGCTTTGATCGGGGAGTCGTCTACGAGCAGTACTTC
NA	TRBV5-6	15	NA	TRBJ2-7	CASSLLSGRDYEQYF	TGTGCCAGCAGCTTGTTGTCAGGAAGGGACTACGAGCAGTACTTC
NA	TRBV7-9	13	NA	TRBJ1-1	CASSFQLNTEAFF	TGTGCCAGCAGCTTCCAGTTGAACACTGAAGCTTTCTTT
NA	TRBV18	15	NA	TRBJ2-1	CASSPDSPVYNEQFF	TGTGCCAGCTCACCAGACAGCCCCGTCTACAATGAGCAGTTCTTC
NA	TRBV2	12	TRBD2	TRBJ2-5	CASSDGGETQYF	TGTGCCAGCAGTGACGGGGGGGAGACCCAGTACTTC
once	TRBV6-6	16	NA	TRBJ1-3	CASSYSGGDSGNTIYF	TGTGCCAGCAGTTACTCTGGGGGGGACTCTGGAAACACCATATATTTT
NA	TRBV5-1	16	TRBD1	TRBJ1-1	CASSFLQGALNTEAFF	TGCGCCAGCAGCTTCCTCCAGGGGGCCTTGAACACTGAAGCTTTCTTT
few	TRBV29-1	10	NA	TRBJ1-5	CGVGDQPQHF	TGCGGCGTAGGGGATCAGCCCCAGCATTTT
NA	TRBV6-4	15	NA	TRBJ2-3	CASSRGPTSTDTQYF	TGTGCCAGCAGTCGCGGGCCTACTAGCACAGATACGCAGTATTTT
NA	TRBV27	15	TRBD1	TRBJ1-2	CASSPGTAPNYGYTF	TGTGCCAGCAGTCCCGGGACAGCACCTAACTATGGCTACACCTTC
NA	TRBV5-4	14	NA	TRBJ1-1	CASSLLGVGTEAFF	TGTGCCAGCAGCCTACTGGGAGTGGGAACTGAAGCTTTCTTT
NA	TRBV6-4	15	TRBD2	TRBJ2-1	CASSVLAGGYNEQFF	TGTGCCAGCAGTGTGCTAGCGGGGGGGTACAATGAGCAGTTCTTC
NA	TRBV10-3	16	TRBD1	TRBJ1-6	CAISRIAGGDNSPLHF	TGTGCCATCAGTCGGATCGCAGGGGGCGATAATTCACCCCTCCACTTT
NA	TRBV7-2	17	TRBD2	TRBJ2-7	CASSLARLAGGQGEQYF	TGTGCCAGCAGCTTAGCGCGGCTAGCGGGGGGCCAGGGCGAGCAGTACTTC
NA	TRBV12-5	19	TRBD2	TRBJ2-1	CASGLGTSGGVSSYNEQFF	TGTGCTAGTGGTTTGGGGACTAGCGGGGGGGTGAGCTCCTACAATGAGCAGTTCTTC
NA	TRBV19	13	NA	TRBJ2-1	CASSITLNNEQFF	TGTGCCAGTAGTATAACTTTAAACAATGAGCAGTTCTTC
NA	TRBV30	14	NA	TRBJ1-2	CAWSKTGLPYGYTF	TGTGCCTGGAGTAAAACGGGACTGCCTTATGGCTACACCTTC
NA	TRBV7-6	13	NA	TRBJ2-7	CASSPRGAYEQYF	TGTGCCAGCAGCCCCAGGGGAGCCTACGAGCAGTACTTC
NA	TRBV7-2	15	NA	TRBJ2-1	CASSLEGLLYNEQFF	TGTGCCAGCAGCTTAGAAGGACTACTCTACAATGAGCAGTTCTTC
once	TRBV30	15	TRBD1	TRBJ1-2	CAWSLLQTGHYGYTF	TGTGCCTGGAGCTTGTTACAGACAGGGCACTATGGCTACACCTTC
NA	TRBV18	16	TRBD2	TRBJ2-1	CASSLSIVAGGDEQFF	TGTGCCAGCTCACTTTCCATTGTAGCGGGAGGGGATGAGCAGTTCTTC